The entry that follows covers one T cell receptor (beta chain) sequence. Germline CDR1 and CDR2: SGHDT and YYEEEE. V trimming: 4 bases; J trimming: 6 bases; junction bases outside the gene matches: 6. CDR3 length equals 13 residues. The data were taken from a study of cytomegalovirus exposure and HLA in healthy donors. The study ran its PCR with 60 Vbeta and 13 Jbeta primers. Method: immunoSEQ multiplex PCR; TCRdb's copy keeps in-frame clones and lacks some. The sample holds about 130,000 clones, around 83% seen once. This clonotype was obtained from a man aged 50 or older in good health and CMV-seronegative. Sequencing was done on a sample of PBMCs. The rearrangement links TRBV5-6 to TRBJ2-7; 8 bases agree with TRBD1. The CDR3 reads CASSVTGGSEQYF. DNA for the CDR3: TGTGCCAGCAGCGTAACAGGGGGTTCCGAGCAGTACTTC.